This entry describes one T cell receptor (beta chain). What it binds is not known. Germline V gives CDR1 SQVTM, CDR2 ANQGSEA. There are 11 residues in the CDR3. These data originate in a study of CXCR3-negative and CXCR3-positive naive CD8 T cells. UMI-labeled 5' RACE yielded the TRB cDNA libraries. TCRdb re-analyzed the 5' RACE reads; it lists each CDR3 protein once, without DNA. This listing includes 100,000 to 150,000 distinct CDR3 sequences. Study-wide results and caveats: Compared with CXCR3-negative naive cells, CXCR3-positive naive cells showed more hydrophobic TRB CDR3s.

Sorts performed in triplicate captured 250,000 to 350,000 cells each from every CD8+ T cell subset. The origin of this receptor is a human donor in good health. Some clones in this sample may be carry-over from other donors' samples. The rearrangement uses TRBV29-1 and TRBJ2-3. Sequencing was carried out using naive CXCR3- CD8+ T cells from blood. Stated subset: CD45RO-CCR7+CD27+CD95- naive CD8+ T cells lacking CXCR3 (TNR3-). The CDR3 sequence is CSVDGTDTQYF.